This record looks at one T cell receptor beta chain sequence and its context. Antigen: not known. The entry originates in a study of cytomegalovirus exposure and HLA in healthy donors. Study-wide background: A later analysis reported the 95 to 150 validation repertoires used the same platform as the 666 first-cohort repertoires.

Assay: immunoSEQ multiplex PCR; the TCRdb copy retains only in-frame clones and omits some. The repertoire has 140,000 or so clones, around 90% of them found once; the top ten carry about 6.7%. Study-wide results and limits: It was found in a later analysis that first-cohort TCR clusters tended to co-occur in the 130 or so validation repertoires. In vitro assays verified that three CMV-associated chains recognized CMV antigens specifically.

With V trimmed by 0 bases and J by 6 bases, 6 bases remained unmatched. CDR1 is SGHNT and CDR2 is YYREEE in the germline V gene (reference sequence). The CDR3 is 14 residues long. The TCR sequence derives from a woman aged 25 to 39 in good health and CMV-seropositive. The chain uses TRBV5-4 and TRBJ2-7, with TRBD1 matching over 7 bases. The sequenced sample was PBMCs. CDR3 bases: TGTGCCAGCAGCTTGGCGACAGGGCTAGGCGAGCAGTACTTC. Translation: CASSLATGLGEQYF.